This T cell receptor (beta chain) was sequenced in a study of cytomegalovirus exposure and HLA in healthy donors. Whole-study results and caveats: Highest at DRB1 and lowest at HLA-C, TCR association rates differed among HLA loci in a later analysis. It was shown in a later analysis that HLA-associated TCR beta chains were more clonally expanded than other, equally common chains.

13 Jbeta primers and 60 Vbeta primers were used for the PCR. Sequenced by immunoSEQ multiplex PCR; TCRdb stores in-frame clones only, minus some. The sample shows tens of thousands of clones, approximately 52% of them seen only once. Donors were nominally healthy when sampled, though unrecorded immune exposures were likely. Unmatched junction bases numbered 9, after V lost 7 bases and J lost 8 bases. CDR3 length equals 14 residues. The germline V gene has CDR1 MNHNY and CDR2 SVGAGI (reference sequence). This clone was counted a few times. No antigen is known for it. The rearrangement uses TRBV6-6 and TRBJ1-4; TRBD1 matches 8 bases. This receptor was identified in a human donor in good health. Sequences were obtained from PBMCs. In DNA, the CDR3 is TGTGCCAGCACTACGACAGGGGAGGTGGAAAAACTGTTTTTT. Translating gives CASTTTGEVEKLFF.